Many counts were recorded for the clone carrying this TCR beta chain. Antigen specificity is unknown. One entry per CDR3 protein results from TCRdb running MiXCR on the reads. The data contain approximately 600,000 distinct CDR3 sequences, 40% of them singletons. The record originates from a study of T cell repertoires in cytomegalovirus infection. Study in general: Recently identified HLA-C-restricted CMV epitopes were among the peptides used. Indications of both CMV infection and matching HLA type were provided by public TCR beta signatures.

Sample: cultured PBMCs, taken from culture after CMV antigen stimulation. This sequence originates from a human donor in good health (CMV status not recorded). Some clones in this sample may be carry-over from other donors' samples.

CDR3 nucleotide sequence: TGTGCCAGCAGCTTAGCGGCCACAGATACGCAGTATTTT. Its protein product is CASSLAATDTQYF. This chain connects TRBV7-2 to TRBJ2-3; no definite D call. The length of the CDR3 is 13 residues. The germline CDR1 and CDR2 sequences are SGHTA and FQGNSA. The V gene lost 0 bases and the J gene lost 2 bases, with 3 bases spanning the gap. The entire variable domain, with the rest obtained from reference TRBV7-2 and TRBJ2-3, is as follows: GAGVSQSPSNKVTEKGKDVELRCDPISGHTALYWYRQSLGQGLEFLIYFQGNSAPDKSGLPSDRFSAERTGGSVSTLTIQRTQQEDSAVYLCASSLAATDTQYFGPGTRLTVL.